A selection of T cell receptor beta chains follows, all from one sample in a study of shared clonotypes between healthy human individuals. TCRdb keeps only in-frame clones here, not all; method: immunoSEQ multiplex PCR. The data contain some 2,400,000 clones, approximately 96% of them singletons. Sequences were obtained from naive CD4+ T cells sorted from blood. These receptors were taken from a man aged 18 to 30 in good health. The CDR3 runs from the conserved cysteine through the conserved F or W. A D gene is named only where the DNA matches it firmly. Clone size is given for some rows only: seen once, a few or many times, or a class if the clone is expanded.

.	TRBJ2-5	TRBV11-2	TRBD2	TGTGCCAGCAGCCTAGCGGGAGGCCGCAGAGAGACCCAGTACTTC	CASSLAGGRRETQYF
few	TRBJ1-2	TRBV11-1	.	TGTGCCAGCAGCTTAGGGGAGACAGGTGGCTACACCTTC	CASSLGETGGYTF
.	TRBJ2-7	TRBV9	TRBD1	TGTGCCAGCAGCAGAGCCCTGGACAGGGCCTACGAGCAGTACTTC	CASSRALDRAYEQYF
once	TRBJ1-5	TRBV30	.	TGTGCCTGGAGTGTAGGGACCCTTGGTACCCACCCCCAGCATTTT	CAWSVGTLGTHPQHF
.	TRBJ2-7	TRBV27	TRBD2	TGTGCCAGCAGTTCCCACCTAGCGGGAGTGGAAGAGCAGTACTTC	CASSSHLAGVEEQYF
.	TRBJ2-7	TRBV18	.	TGTGCCAGCTCACCACAGGCCAAGCAGTACTTC	CASSPQAKQYF
.	TRBJ1-2	TRBV7-2	.	TGTGCCAGCAGCCAACCTCCGGGGGATGGCTACACCTTC	CASSQPPGDGYTF
once	TRBJ2-7	TRBV18	.	TGTGCCAGCTCACCCGCGTCGGGCTACGAGCAGTACTTC	CASSPASGYEQYF
.	TRBJ2-2	TRBV5-1	.	TGCGCCAGCAGCTTGAATGGCAGGGGAGGGACCGGGGAGCTGTTTTTT	CASSLNGRGGTGELFF
.	TRBJ1-1	TRBV28	.	TGTGCCAGCAGTAACCGGGCCGAAGCTTTCTTT	CASSNRAEAFF
.	TRBJ1-1	TRBV6-5	.	TGTGCCAGCAGTCGCAGGGAGGACACTGAAGCTTTCTTT	CASSRREDTEAFF
.	TRBJ2-7	TRBV11-2	.	TGTGCCAGCAGCTTAAGATGGGGCTCCTACGAGCAGTACTTC	CASSLRWGSYEQYF
.	TRBJ2-7	TRBV11-2	TRBD2	TGTGCCAGCAGCTTACCGGGACTAGCTACCTACGAGCAGTACTTC	CASSLPGLATYEQYF
.	TRBJ1-6	TRBV9	.	TGTGCCAGCAGCGTTAATTCAGGGTCTACGAATTCACCCCTCCACTTT	CASSVNSGSTNSPLHF
.	TRBJ1-2	TRBV4-1	TRBD1	TGCGCCAGCAGCCAAGTTCCAGGGGGTAACTATGGCTACACCTTC	CASSQVPGGNYGYTF
.	TRBJ2-5	TRBV5-1	TRBD1	TGCGCCAGCAGCCCGGAGACAGGGTACCAAGAGACCCAGTACTTC	CASSPETGYQETQYF
.	TRBJ1-5	TRBV28	.	TGTGCCAGCAGCCCCCCGGGCGGACTCAATCAGCCCCAGCATTTT	CASSPPGGLNQPQHF
.	TRBJ2-7	TRBV29-1	TRBD2	TGCAGCGTTGAAGGGTCCCGGGAGGGGGGATCCTACGAGCAGTACTTC	CSVEGSREGGSYEQYF
.	TRBJ2-5	TRBV5-6	.	TGTGCCAGCAGTCTAAGGTACCAAGAGACCCAGTACTTC	CASSLRYQETQYF